This TCR beta chain derives from a study of blood T cell repertoires in COVID-19. Profiling relied on immunoSEQ multiplex PCR, and the TCRdb table lists in-frame clones only, not all of them. Of about 100,000 clones in the sample, about 90% are singletons; the top ten hold approximately 4.9%. Germline V gives CDR1 MDHEN, CDR2 SYDVKM. This CDR3 region has 18 residues. Losses at the gene ends were 3 bases for V and 5 bases for J; bases not matched to a gene: 10. V is TRBV28 and J is TRBJ2-1; 13 bases map to TRBD2. This sequence was found in a man aged 35 to 55 with active or convalescent COVID-19. Sequenced input: peripheral blood. CDR3 DNA sequence: TGTGCCAGCAGTTTGGGACTAGCGGGATTACCCCCGGACAATGAGCAGTTCTTC. Amino acids: CASSLGLAGLPPDNEQFF.